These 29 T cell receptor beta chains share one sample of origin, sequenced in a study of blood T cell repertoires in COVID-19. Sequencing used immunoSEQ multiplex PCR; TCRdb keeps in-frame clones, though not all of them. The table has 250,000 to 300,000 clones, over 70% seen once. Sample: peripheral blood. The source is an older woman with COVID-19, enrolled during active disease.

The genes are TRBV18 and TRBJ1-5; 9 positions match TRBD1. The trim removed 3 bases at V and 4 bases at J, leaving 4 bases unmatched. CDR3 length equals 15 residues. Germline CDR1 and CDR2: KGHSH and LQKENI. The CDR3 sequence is CASSPLQGANQPQHF. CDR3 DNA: TGTGCCAGCTCACCTCTACAGGGGGCGAATCAGCCCCAGCATTTT. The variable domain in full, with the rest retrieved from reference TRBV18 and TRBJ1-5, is NAGVMQNPRHLVRRRGQEARLRCSPMKGHSHVYWYRQLPEEGLKFMVYLQKENIIDESGMPKERFSAEFPKEGPSILRIQQVVRGDSAAYFCASSPLQGANQPQHFGDGTRLSIL.

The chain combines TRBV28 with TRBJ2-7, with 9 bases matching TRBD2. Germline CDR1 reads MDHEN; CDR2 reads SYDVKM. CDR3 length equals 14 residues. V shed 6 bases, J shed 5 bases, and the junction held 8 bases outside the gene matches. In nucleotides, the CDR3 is TGTGCCAGCAGGTCAGCGGGAGGCAGTGACGAGCAGTACTTC. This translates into CASRSAGGSDEQYF.

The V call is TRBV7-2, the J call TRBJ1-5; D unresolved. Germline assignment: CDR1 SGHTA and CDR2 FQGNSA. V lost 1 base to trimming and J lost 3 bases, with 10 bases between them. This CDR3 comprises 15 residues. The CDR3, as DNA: TGTGCCAGCAGCTTAGTTGGCGGGTACAATCAGCCCCAGCATTTT. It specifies CASSLVGGYNQPQHF.

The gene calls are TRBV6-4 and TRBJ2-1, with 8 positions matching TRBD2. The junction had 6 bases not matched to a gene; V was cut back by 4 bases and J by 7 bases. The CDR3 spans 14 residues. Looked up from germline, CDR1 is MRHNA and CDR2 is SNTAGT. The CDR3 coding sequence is TGTGCCAGCAGTGTCCGGGAGGGGATAAATGAGCAGTTCTTC. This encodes CASSVREGINEQFF.

CDR3 bases: TGCAGCGTTGTCAGGACGGAGGGCGAGCAGTACTTC. It encodes CSVVRTEGEQYF. V is TRBV29-1 and J is TRBJ2-7, with D perhaps matching TRBD2 (6 bases). This CDR3 comprises 12 residues. CDR1 is SQVTM and CDR2 is ANQGSEA in the germline V gene. Trimming removed 4 bases from V and 6 bases from J, with 13 bases in between.

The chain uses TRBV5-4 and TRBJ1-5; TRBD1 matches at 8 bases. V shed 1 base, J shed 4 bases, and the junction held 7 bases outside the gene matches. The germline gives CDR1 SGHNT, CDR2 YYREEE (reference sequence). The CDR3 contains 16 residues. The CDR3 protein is CASSLNGQGGNQPQHF. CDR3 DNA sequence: TGTGCCAGCAGCTTGAACGGACAGGGAGGAAATCAGCCCCAGCATTTT.

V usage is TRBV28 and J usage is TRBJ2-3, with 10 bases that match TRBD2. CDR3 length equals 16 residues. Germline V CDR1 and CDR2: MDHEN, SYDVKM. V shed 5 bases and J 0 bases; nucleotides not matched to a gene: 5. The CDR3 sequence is CASSAPSGSSTDTQYF. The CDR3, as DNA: TGTGCCAGCAGTGCGCCTAGCGGGAGTAGCACAGATACGCAGTATTTT.

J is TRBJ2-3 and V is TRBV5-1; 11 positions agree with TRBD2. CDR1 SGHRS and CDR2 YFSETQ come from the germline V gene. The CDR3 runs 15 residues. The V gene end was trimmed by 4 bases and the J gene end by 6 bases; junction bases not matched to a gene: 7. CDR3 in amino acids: CASSPGTSGGDTQYF. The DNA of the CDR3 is TGCGCCAGCAGCCCTGGGACTAGCGGTGGGGATACGCAGTATTTT.

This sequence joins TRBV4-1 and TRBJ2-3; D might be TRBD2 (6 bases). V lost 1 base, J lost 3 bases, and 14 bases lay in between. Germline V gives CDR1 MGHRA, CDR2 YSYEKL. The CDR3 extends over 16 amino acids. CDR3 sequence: CASSQGGTGETDTQYF. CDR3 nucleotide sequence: TGCGCCAGCAGCCAAGGGGGGACGGGGGAGACAGATACGCAGTATTTT.

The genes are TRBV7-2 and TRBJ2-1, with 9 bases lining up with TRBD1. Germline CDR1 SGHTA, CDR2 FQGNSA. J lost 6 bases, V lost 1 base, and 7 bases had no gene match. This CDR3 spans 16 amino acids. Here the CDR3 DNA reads TGTGCCAGCAGCTTAGATGTAGGGACAGGGTTCAATGAGCAGTTCTTC. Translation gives CASSLDVGTGFNEQFF.

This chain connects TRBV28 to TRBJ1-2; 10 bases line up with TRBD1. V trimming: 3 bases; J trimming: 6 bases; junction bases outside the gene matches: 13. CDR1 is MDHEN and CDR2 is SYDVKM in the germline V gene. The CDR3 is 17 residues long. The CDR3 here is CASSLPGQGSYSHGYTF. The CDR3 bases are TGTGCCAGCAGTTTGCCGGGACAGGGGAGCTATAGCCATGGCTACACCTTC.

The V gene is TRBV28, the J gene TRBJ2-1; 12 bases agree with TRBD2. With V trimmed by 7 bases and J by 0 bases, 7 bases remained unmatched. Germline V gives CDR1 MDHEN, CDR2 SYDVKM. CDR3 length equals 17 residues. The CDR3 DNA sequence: TGTGCCAGCAACAGGACTAGCGGGAAACCCTCCTACAATGAGCAGTTCTTC. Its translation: CASNRTSGKPSYNEQFF.

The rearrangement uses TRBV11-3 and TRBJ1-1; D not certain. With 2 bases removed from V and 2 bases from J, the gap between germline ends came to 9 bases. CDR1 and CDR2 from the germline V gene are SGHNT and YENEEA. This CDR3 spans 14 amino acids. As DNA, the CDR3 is TGTGCCAGCAGCTTAAGGGAGAGTAACACTGAAGCTTTCTTT. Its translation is CASSLRESNTEAFF.

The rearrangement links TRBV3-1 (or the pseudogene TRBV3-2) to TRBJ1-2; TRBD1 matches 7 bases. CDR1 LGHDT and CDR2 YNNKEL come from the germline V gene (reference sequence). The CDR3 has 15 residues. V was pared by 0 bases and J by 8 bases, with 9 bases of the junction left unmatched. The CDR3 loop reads CASSQDRGGASGYTF. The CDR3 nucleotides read TGTGCCAGCAGCCAAGATAGAGGGGGCGCGAGCGGCTACACCTTC.

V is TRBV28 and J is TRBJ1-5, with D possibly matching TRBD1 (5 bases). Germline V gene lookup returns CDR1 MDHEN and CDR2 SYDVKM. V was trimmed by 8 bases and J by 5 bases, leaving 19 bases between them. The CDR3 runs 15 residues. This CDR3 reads CASGSDAGVDQPQHF. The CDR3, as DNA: TGTGCCAGCGGGTCGGATGCGGGGGTTGATCAGCCCCAGCATTTT.

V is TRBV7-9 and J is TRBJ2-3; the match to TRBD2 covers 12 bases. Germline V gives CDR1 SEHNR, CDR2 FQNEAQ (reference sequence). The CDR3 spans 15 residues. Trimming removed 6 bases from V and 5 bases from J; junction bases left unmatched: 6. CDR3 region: CASRPLAGGRDTQYF. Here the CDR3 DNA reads TGTGCCAGCAGGCCACTAGCGGGAGGTCGAGATACGCAGTATTTT. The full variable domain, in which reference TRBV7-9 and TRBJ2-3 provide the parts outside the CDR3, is DTGVSQNPRHKITKRGQNVTFRCDPISEHNRLYWYRQTLGQGPEFLTYFQNEAQLEKSRLLSDRFSAERPKGSFSTLEIQRTEQGDSAMYLCASRPLAGGRDTQYFGPGTRLTVL.

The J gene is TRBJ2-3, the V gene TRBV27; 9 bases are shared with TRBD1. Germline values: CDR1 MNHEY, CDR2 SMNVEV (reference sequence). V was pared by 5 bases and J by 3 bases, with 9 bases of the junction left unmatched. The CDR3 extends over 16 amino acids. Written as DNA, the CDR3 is TGTGCCAGCAGTCCTTGGACAGGGGCTGGAACAGATACGCAGTATTTT. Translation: CASSPWTGAGTDTQYF.

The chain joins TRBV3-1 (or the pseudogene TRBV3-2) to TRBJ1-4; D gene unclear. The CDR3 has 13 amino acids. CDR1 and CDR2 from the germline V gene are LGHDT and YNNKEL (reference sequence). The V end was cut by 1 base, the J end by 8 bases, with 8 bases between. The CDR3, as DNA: TGTGCCAGCAGCCAAGGGGTGCGGGAAAAACTGTTTTTT. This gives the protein CASSQGVREKLFF.

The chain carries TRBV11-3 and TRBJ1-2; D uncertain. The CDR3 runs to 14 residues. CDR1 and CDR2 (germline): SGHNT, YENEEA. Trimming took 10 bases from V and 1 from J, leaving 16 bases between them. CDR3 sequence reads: CAISTRHHNYGYTF. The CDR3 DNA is TGTGCCATCTCCACGCGACACCATAACTATGGCTACACCTTC.

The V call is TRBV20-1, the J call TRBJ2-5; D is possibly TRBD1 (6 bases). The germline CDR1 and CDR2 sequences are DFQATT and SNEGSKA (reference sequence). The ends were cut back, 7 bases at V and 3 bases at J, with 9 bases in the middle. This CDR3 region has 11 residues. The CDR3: CSVRTEETQYF. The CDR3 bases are TGCAGTGTGAGGACAGAAGAGACCCAGTACTTC.

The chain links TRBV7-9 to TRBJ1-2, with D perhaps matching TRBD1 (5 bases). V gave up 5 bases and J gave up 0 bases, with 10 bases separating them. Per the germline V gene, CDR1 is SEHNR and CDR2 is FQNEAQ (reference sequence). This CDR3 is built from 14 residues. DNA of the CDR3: TGTGCCAGCAGCAGGGACGGAGCTAACTATGGCTACACCTTC. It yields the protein CASSRDGANYGYTF.

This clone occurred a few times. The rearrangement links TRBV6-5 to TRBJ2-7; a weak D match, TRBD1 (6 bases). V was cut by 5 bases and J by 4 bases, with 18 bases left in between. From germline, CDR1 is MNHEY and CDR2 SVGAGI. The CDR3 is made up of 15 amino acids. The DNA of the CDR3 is TGTGCCAGCAGTCGAACTACACGAGGGGGTTACGAGCAGTACTTC. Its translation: CASSRTTRGGYEQYF.

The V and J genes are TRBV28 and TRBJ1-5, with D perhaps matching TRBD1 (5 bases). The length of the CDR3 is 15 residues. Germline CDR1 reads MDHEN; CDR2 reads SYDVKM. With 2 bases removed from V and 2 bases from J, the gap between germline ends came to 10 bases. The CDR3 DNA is TGTGCCAGCAGTTTAGGAGGGGCTGGCAATCAGCCCCAGCATTTT. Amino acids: CASSLGGAGNQPQHF.

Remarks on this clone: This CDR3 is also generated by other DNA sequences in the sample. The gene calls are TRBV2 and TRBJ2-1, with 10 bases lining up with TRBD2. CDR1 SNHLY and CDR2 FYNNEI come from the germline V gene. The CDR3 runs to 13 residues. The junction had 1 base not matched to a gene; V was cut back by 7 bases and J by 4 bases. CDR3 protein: CASTAGGYNEQFF. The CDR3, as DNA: TGTGCCAGCACAGCGGGAGGGTACAATGAGCAGTTCTTC.

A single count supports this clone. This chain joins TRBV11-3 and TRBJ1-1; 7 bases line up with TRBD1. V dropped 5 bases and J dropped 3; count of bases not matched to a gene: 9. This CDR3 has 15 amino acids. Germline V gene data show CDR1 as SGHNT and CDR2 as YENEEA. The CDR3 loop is CASSPRQGVYTEAFF. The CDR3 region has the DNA TGTGCCAGCAGCCCCAGACAGGGTGTGTACACTGAAGCTTTCTTT.

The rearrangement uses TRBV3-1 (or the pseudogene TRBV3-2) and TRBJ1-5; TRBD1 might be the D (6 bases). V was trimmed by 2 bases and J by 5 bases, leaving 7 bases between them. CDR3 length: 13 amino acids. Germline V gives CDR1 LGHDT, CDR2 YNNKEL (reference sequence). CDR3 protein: CASSQSGDQPQHF. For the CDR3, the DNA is TGTGCCAGCAGCCAATCAGGGGATCAGCCCCAGCATTTT.

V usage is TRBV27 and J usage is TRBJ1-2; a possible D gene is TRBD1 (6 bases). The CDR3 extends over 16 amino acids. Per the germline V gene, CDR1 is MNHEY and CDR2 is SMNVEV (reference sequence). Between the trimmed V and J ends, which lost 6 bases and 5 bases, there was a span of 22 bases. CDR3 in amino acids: CASSLRGRNELYGYTF. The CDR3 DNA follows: TGTGCCAGCAGCCTAAGGGGGAGAAATGAACTTTATGGCTACACCTTC.

The CDR3 protein is CASSESGGWQPQHF. The DNA for the CDR3 is TGTGCCAGCAGTGAATCGGGAGGGTGGCAGCCCCAGCATTTT. The chain is built from TRBV6-1 and TRBJ1-5; D is unclear. Germline values: CDR1 MNHNS, CDR2 SASEGT. Trimming shortened V by 2 bases and J by 7 bases, and 12 bases separated the two germline ends. CDR3 length equals 14 residues.

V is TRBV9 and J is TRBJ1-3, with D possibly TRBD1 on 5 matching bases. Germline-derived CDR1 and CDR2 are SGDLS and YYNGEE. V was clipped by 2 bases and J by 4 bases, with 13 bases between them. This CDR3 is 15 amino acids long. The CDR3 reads CASSVGLGGGNTIYF. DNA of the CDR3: TGTGCCAGCAGCGTTGGGTTGGGGGGAGGAAACACCATATATTTT.